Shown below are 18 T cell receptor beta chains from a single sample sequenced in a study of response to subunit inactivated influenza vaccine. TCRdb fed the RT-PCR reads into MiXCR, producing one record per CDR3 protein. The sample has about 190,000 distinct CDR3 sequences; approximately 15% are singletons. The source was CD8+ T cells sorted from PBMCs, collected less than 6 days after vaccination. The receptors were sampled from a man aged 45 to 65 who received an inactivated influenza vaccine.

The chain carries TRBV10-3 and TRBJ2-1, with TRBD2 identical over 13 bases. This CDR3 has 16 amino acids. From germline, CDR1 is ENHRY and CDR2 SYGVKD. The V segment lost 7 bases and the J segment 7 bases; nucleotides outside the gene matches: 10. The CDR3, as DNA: TGTGCCATCAAAGGGACTAGCGGGACCGAGGGAAATGAGCAGTTCTTC. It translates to CAIKGTSGTEGNEQFF.

The CDR3 loop is CASSLGATSYEQYF. The CDR3 DNA reads TGTGCCAGCAGCTTAGGTGCCACCTCCTACGAGCAGTACTTC. This chain connects TRBV11-2 to TRBJ2-7; D gene unclear. This CDR3 comprises 14 residues. From germline, CDR1 is SGHAT and CDR2 FQNNGV. The germline V and J ends were trimmed by 1 base and 0 bases, with 7 bases remaining between them.

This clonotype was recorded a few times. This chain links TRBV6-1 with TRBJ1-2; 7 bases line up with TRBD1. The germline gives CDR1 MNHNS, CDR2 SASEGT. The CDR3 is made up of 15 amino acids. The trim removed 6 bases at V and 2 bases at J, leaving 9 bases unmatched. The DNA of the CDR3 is TGTGCCAGCAGGGGGACAGTGTCTTTAAACTATGGCTACACCTTC. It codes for CASRGTVSLNYGYTF.

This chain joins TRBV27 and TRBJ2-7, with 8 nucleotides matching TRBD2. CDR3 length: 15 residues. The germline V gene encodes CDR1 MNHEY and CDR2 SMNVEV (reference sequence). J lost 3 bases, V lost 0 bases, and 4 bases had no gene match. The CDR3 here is CASSLSPAGDYEQYF. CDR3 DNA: TGTGCCAGCAGTTTATCTCCAGCGGGAGACTACGAGCAGTACTTC.

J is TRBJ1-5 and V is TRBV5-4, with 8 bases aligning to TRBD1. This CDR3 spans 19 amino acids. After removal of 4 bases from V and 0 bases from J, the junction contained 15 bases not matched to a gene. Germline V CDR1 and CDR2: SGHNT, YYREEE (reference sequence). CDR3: CASSLDRAATAYSNQPQHF. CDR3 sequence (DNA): TGTGCCAGCAGCCTGGACAGGGCTGCAACCGCTTATAGCAATCAGCCCCAGCATTTT.

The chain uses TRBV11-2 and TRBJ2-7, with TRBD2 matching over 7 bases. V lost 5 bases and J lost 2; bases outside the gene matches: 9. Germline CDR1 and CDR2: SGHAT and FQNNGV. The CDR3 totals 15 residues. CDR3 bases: TGTGCCAGCAGCGGCGCGGGGACTATCCCCTACGAGCAGTACTTC. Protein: CASSGAGTIPYEQYF.

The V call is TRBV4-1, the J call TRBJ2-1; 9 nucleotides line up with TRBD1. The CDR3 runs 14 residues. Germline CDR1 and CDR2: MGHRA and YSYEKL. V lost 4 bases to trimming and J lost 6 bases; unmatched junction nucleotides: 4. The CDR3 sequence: CASSPRTGVNEQFF. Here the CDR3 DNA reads TGCGCCAGCAGCCCCCGGACAGGGGTCAATGAGCAGTTCTTC.

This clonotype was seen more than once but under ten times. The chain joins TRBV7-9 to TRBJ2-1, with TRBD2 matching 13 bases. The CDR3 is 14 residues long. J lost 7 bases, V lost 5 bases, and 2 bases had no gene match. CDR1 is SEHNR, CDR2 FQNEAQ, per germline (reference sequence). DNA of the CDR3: TGTGCCAGCAGCCAACTAGCGGGAGGGAATGAGCAGTTCTTC. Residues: CASSQLAGGNEQFF.

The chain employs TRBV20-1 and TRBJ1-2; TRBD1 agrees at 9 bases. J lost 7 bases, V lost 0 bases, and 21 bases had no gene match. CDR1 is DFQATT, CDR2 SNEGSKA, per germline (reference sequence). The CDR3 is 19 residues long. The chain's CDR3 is CSARDLTPVRDRVSSGYTF. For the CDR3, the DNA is TGCAGTGCTAGAGATCTCACGCCGGTTCGGGACAGGGTATCATCTGGCTACACCTTC.

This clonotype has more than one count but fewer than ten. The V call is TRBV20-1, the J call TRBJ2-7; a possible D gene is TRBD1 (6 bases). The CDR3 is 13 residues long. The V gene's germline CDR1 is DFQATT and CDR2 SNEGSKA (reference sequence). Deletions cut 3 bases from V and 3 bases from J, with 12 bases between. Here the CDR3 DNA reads TGCAGTGCTAGGATGACAGGCTACTACGAGCAGTACTTC. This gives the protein CSARMTGYYEQYF.

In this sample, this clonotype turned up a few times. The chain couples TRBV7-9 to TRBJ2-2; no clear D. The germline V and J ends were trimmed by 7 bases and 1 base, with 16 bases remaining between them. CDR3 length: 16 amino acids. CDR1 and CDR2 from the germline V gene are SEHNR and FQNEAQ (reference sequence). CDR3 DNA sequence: TGTGCCAGCAACCCCGTGCAGGTCGAGAACACCGGGGAGCTGTTTTTT. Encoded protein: CASNPVQVENTGELFF.

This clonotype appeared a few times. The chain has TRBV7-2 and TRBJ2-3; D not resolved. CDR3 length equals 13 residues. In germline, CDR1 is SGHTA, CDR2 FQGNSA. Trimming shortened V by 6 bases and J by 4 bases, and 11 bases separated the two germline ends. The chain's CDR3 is CASRLIRADTQYF. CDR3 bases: TGTGCCAGCAGGCTTATAAGGGCAGATACGCAGTATTTT.

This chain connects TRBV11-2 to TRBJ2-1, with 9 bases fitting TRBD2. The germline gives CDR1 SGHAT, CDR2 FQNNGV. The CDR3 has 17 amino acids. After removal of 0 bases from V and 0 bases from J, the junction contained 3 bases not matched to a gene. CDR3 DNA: TGTGCCAGCAGCTTAGATGTTAGCGGGGGCTCCTACAATGAGCAGTTCTTC. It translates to CASSLDVSGGSYNEQFF.

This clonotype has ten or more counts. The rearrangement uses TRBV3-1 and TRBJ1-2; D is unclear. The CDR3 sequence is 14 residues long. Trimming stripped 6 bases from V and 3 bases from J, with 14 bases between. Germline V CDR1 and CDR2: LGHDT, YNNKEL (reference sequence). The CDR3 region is CASRQAGSYYGYTF. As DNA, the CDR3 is TGTGCCAGCAGGCAGGCCGGGTCCTACTATGGCTACACCTTC. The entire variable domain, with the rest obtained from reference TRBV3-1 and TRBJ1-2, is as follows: DTAVSQTPKYLVTQMGNDKSIKCEQNLGHDTMYWYKQDSKKFLKIMFSYNNKELIINETVPNRFSPKSPDKAHLNLHINSLELGDSAVYFCASRQAGSYYGYTFGSGTRLTVV.

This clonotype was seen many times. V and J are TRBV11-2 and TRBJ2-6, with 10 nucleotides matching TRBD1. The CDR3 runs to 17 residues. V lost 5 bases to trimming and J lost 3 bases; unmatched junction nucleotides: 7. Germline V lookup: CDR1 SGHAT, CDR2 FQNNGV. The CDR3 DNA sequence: TGTGCCAGCAGCATGGGACAGGGGTCATATGGGGCCAACGTCCTGACTTTC. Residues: CASSMGQGSYGANVLTF.

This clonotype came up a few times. The CDR3, as DNA: TGCAGCGTTGAAGATGACAGGGGGCGGTATGGCTACACCTTC. Translation: CSVEDDRGRYGYTF. V is TRBV29-1 and J is TRBJ1-2, with 10 bases lining up with TRBD1. From germline, CDR1 is SQVTM and CDR2 ANQGSEA. There are 14 residues in the CDR3. V trimming: 0 bases; J trimming: 5 bases; junction bases outside the gene matches: 3.

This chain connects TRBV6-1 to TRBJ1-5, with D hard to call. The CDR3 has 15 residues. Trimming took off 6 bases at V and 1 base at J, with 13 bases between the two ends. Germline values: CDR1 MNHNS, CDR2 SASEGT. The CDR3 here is CASSMTAGSNQPQHF. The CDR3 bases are TGTGCCAGCAGCATGACCGCCGGGAGCAATCAGCCCCAGCATTTT.

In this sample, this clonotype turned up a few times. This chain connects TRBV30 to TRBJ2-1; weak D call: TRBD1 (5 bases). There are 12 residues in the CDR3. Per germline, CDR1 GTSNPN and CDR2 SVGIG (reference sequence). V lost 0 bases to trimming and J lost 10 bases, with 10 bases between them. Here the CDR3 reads CAWSVPPGEQFF. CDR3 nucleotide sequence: TGTGCCTGGAGTGTACCCCCAGGGGAGCAGTTCTTC.